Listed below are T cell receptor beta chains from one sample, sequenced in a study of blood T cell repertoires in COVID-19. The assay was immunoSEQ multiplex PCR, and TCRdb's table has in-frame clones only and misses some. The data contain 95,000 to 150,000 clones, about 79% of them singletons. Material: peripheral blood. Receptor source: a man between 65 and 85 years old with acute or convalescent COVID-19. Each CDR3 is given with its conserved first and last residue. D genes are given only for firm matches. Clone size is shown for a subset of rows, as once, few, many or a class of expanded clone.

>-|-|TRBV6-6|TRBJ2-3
TGTGCCAGCAGCGGGGGATCAGATACGCAGTATTTT
CASSGGSDTQYF
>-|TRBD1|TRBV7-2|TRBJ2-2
TGTGCCAGCAGCCTAGGGGGACAGGCCTCCGACACCGGGGAGCTGTTTTTT
CASSLGGQASDTGELFF
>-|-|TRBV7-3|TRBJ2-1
TGTGCCAGCAGCCCAAATTTTGGGGCCAGGGAGGATGAGCAGTTCTTC
CASSPNFGAREDEQFF
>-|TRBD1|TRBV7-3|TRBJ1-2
TGTGCCAGCAGCTTCTCTGGGACAGCGTCTATTAACTATGGCTACACCTTC
CASSFSGTASINYGYTF
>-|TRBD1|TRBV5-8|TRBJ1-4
TGTGCCAGCAGCTTGGGGACAGGGGTTGGTGAAAAACTGTTTTTT
CASSLGTGVGEKLFF
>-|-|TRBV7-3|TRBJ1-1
TGTGCCAGCAGCTTACAGGGGATAAACACTGAAGCTTTCTTT
CASSLQGINTEAFF
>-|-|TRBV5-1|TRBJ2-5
TGCGCCAGCAGCTTGGTGGCACCCCAAGAGACCCAGTACTTC
CASSLVAPQETQYF
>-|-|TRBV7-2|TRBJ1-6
TGTGCCAGCAGGGGAGGGGGGGTTGGCTCACCCCTCCACTTT
CASRGGGVGSPLHF
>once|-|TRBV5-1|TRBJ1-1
TGCGCCAGCAGCGCTCAAGAAACTGCCGCTTCTGAAGCTTTCTTT
CASSAQETAASEAFF
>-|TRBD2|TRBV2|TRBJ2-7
TGTGCCAGCTGTACCGAGCGGGGGCGGGAGCAGTACTTC
CASCTERGREQYF
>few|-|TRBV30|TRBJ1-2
TGTGCCTGGAGTGTAACCCTCGGACAGTATGGCTACACCTTC
CAWSVTLGQYGYTF
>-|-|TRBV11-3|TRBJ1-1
TGTGCCAGCAGCCGCCCGTCGACAGCCGCTTTCTTT
CASSRPSTAAFF
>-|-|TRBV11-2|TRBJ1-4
TGTGCCAGCAGCTTGAGTTCGCGGCCCGAAAAACTGTTTTTT
CASSLSSRPEKLFF
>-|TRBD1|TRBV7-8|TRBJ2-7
TGTGCCAGCAGCTTCGACAGGGGTCACGAGCAGTACTTC
CASSFDRGHEQYF
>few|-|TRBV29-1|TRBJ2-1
TGCAGCGTGGCTAGCTCAAGCTCCTACAATGAGCAGTTCTTC
CSVASSSSYNEQFF
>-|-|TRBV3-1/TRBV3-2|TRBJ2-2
TGTGCCAGCAGCCCCACAGACAGACGGACCGGGGAGCTGTTTTTT
CASSPTDRRTGELFF
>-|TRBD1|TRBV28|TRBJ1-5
TGTGCCAGCAGTTTCCATACAGGGGCGCCGGGGGATCAGCCCCAGCATTTT
CASSFHTGAPGDQPQHF
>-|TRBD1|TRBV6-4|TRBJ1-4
TGTGCCAGCAGTAAGACAGGGACGGATGAAAAACTGTTTTTT
CASSKTGTDEKLFF
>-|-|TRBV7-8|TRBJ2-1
TGTGCCAGCAGCTTGTACAGGGTGGTATCAACTTACAATGAGCAGTTCTTC
CASSLYRVVSTYNEQFF
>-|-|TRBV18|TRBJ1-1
TGTGCCAGCTCACCTAGGCGGCCGAACACTGAAGCTTTCTTT
CASSPRRPNTEAFF
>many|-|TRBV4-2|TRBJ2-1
TGTGCCAGCAGGACTGAGCAATATTACAATGAGCAGTTCTTC
CASRTEQYYNEQFF
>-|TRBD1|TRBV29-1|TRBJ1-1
TGCAGCGCAGAAAAGGGGGCGGGGAACACTGAAGCTTTCTTT
CSAEKGAGNTEAFF
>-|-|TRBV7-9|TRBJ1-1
TGTGCCAGCAATCGGGCGCGGGCTGAAGCTTTCTTT
CASNRARAEAFF
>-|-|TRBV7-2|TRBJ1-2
TGTGCCAGCAGCTTAGGCCAGCCTCAGAGGGGCTACACCTTC
CASSLGQPQRGYTF
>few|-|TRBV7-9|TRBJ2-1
TGTGCCAGCAGCTCCCCACGGAGCTCCTACAATGAGCAGTTCTTC
CASSSPRSSYNEQFF
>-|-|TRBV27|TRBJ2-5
TGTGCCAGCAGTACTCAGCCGGGACTCGGAGAGACCCAGTACTTC
CASSTQPGLGETQYF
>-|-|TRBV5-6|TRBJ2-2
TGTGCCAGCAGCTTAATTCTTTCCCACACCGGGGAGCTGTTTTTT
CASSLILSHTGELFF
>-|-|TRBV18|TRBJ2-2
TGTGCCAGCTCACCGAACATCTACACCGGGGAGCTGTTTTTT
CASSPNIYTGELFF
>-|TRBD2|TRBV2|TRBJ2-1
TGTGCCAGCAGTGGGAGCGGGGGGATGGGGAATGAGCAGTTCTTC
CASSGSGGMGNEQFF
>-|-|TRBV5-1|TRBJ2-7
TGCGCCAGCAGCTTGAGGGGCCTCTCCTACGAGCAGTACTTC
CASSLRGLSYEQYF
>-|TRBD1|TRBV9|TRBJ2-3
TGTGCCAGCAGCCGACAGGGACAGGGAAACACAGATACGCAGTATTTT
CASSRQGQGNTDTQYF
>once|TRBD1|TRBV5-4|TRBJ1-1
TGTGCCAGCAGCCGGGACAGCCGTTGGGGGGAAGCTTTCTTT
CASSRDSRWGEAFF
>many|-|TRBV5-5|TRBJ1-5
TGTGCCAGCAGCCCGACGGGGGAGCAGCCCCAGCATTTT
CASSPTGEQPQHF
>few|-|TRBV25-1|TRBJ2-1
TGTGCCAGCAGTGAAAACCGGGGAATTACGATCAATGAGCAGTTCTTC
CASSENRGITINEQFF
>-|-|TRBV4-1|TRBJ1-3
TGCGCCAGCAGCCCGCAGGGGACCCTATCCCTTACTGGAAACACCATATATTTT
CASSPQGTLSLTGNTIYF
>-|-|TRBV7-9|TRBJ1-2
TGTGCCAGCAGCTTCCAGGGTTCCTATGGCTACACCTTC
CASSFQGSYGYTF
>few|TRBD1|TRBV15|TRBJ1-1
TGTGCCACCAGTCCTTTCTCGCCTCAGGGGGGATATTCTGAAGCTTTCTTT
CATSPFSPQGGYSEAFF
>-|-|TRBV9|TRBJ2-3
TGTGCCAGCAGCGCCTTCCAGGGAAGAAGTACGCAGTATTTT
CASSAFQGRSTQYF
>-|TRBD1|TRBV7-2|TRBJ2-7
TGTGCCAGCAGCTTAGCCCAGGGGGCCCCCTACGAGCAGTACTTC
CASSLAQGAPYEQYF
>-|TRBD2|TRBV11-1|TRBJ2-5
TGTGCCAGCAGCTCCGGACTAGCGCTGCAAGAGACCCAGTACTTC
CASSSGLALQETQYF
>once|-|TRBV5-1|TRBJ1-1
TGCGCCAGCAGCTTAGAGGTCCCGAGGACTGAAGCTTTCTTT
CASSLEVPRTEAFF
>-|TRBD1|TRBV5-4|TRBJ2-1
TGTGCCAGCAGCCGTGGAGGACAGGGGAATATCTACAATGAGCAGTTCTTC
CASSRGGQGNIYNEQFF
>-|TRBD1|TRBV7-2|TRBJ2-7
TGTGCCAGCAGCTTATCCGGGACAGGGTTATACGAGCAGTACTTC
CASSLSGTGLYEQYF
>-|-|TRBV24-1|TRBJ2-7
TGTGCCACCAGTGATTTTAAAGGAGACGAGCAGTACTTC
CATSDFKGDEQYF
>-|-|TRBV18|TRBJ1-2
TGTGCCAGCTCACCACCGCGAGACACCAACTATGGCTACACCTTC
CASSPPRDTNYGYTF
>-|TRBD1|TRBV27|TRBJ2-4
TGTGCCAGCAGTTTATTTCCTACAGGGGGAAACATTCAGTACTTC
CASSLFPTGGNIQYF
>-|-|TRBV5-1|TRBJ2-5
TGCGCCAGCAGCTTGAACGGGGGTGGAGAGACCCAGTACTTC
CASSLNGGGETQYF